These 19 T cell receptor beta chains originate from one sample sequenced in a study of blood T cells in healthy people across ages. PCR was performed a second time for about 6 to 12 cycles using a sample-barcoded 5' primer and a J-beta primer mix. MiXCR, applied by TCRdb to the 5' RACE reads, yields one record per CDR3 protein. The table has about 1.4 million distinct CDR3 sequences, almost 60% seen once. Material for sequencing was blood. The receptors derive from a young man in good health.

This chain links TRBV7-2 with TRBJ2-1; either TRBD1 or TRBD2 may supply D (5 bases each). The CDR3 is 17 residues long. V was trimmed by 5 bases and J by 0 bases, leaving 17 bases between them. Germline assignment: CDR1 SGHTA and CDR2 FQGNSA. CDR3 bases: TGTGCCAGCAGCCGACCCAGGGAGCCCTCCTCCTACAATGAGCAGTTCTTC. Translation: CASSRPREPSSYNEQFF.

The V call is TRBV7-2, the J call TRBJ1-4, with 7 bases lining up with TRBD1. Trimming cost V 4 bases and J 0 bases; bases outside gene matches: 5. Germline-derived CDR1 and CDR2 are SGHTA and FQGNSA. The CDR3 consists of 16 residues. CDR3: CASSSRQGATNEKLFF. CDR3 nucleotides: TGTGCCAGCAGCTCCCGGCAGGGGGCAACTAATGAAAAACTGTTTTTT.

There are a few counts of this clonotype. This chain joins TRBV6-5 and TRBJ2-3; 11 bases agree with TRBD1. Unmatched junction bases numbered 2, after V lost 2 bases and J lost 4 bases. The CDR3 totals 15 residues. Germline V gene lookup returns CDR1 MNHEY and CDR2 SVGAGI. The CDR3 protein is CASSYLGQGADTQYF. The CDR3 nucleotides read TGTGCCAGCAGTTACCTGGGACAGGGGGCAGATACGCAGTATTTT.

J is TRBJ1-1 and V is TRBV2; unclear D gene. Germline lookup yields CDR1 SNHLY and CDR2 FYNNEI. Trimming shortened V by 7 bases and J by 0 bases, and 9 bases separated the two germline ends. The CDR3 has 13 amino acids. The CDR3 sequence: CASISIMNTEAFF. Written as DNA, the CDR3 is TGTGCCAGCATCTCAATCATGAACACTGAAGCTTTCTTT.

This clonotype was seen more than once but under ten times. The rearrangement uses TRBV12-3 or TRBV12-4 and TRBJ2-3, with D perhaps given as TRBD1 or TRBD2 (6 bases each). Trimming shortened V by 3 bases and J by 4 bases, and 8 bases separated the two germline ends. The CDR3 extends over 13 amino acids. CDR3 sequence reads: CASSFGGSDTQYF. DNA of the CDR3: TGTGCCAGCAGTTTCGGGGGCTCAGATACGCAGTATTTT.

The chain carries TRBV29-1 and TRBJ1-2; no reliable D call. The CDR3 spans 11 residues. Trimming cost V 2 bases and J 4 bases, with 5 bases left between them. CDR1 and CDR2 from the germline V gene are SQVTM and ANQGSEA. Here the CDR3 DNA reads TGCAGCGTTGAAATAGGCTATGGCTACACCTTC. This translates into CSVEIGYGYTF.

The chain carries TRBV11-2 and TRBJ1-1; weak D call: TRBD1 (5 bases). The germline CDR1 and CDR2 sequences are SGHAT and FQNNGV. The germline V and J ends were trimmed by 5 bases and 3 bases, with 19 bases remaining between them. The CDR3 length is 16 residues. The CDR3 DNA sequence: TGTGCCAGCAGCCTAACCCCGGGGCTCATGGACACTGAAGCTTTCTTT. Protein product: CASSLTPGLMDTEAFF. Looking up the rest from reference TRBV11-2 and TRBJ1-1 gives the full variable domain: EAGVAQSPRYKIIEKRQSVAFWCNPISGHATLYWYQQILGQGPKLLIQFQNNGVVDDSQLPKDRFSAERLKGVDSTLKIQPAKLEDSAVYLCASSLTPGLMDTEAFFGQGTRLTVV.

The chain is built from TRBV7-9 and TRBJ2-3, with 13 bases matching TRBD2. Germline-derived CDR1 and CDR2 are SEHNR and FQNEAQ (reference sequence). Losses at the gene ends were 7 bases for V and 2 bases for J; bases not matched to a gene: 6. The CDR3 covers 16 residues. CDR3: CASTKTSGGYTDTQYF. The CDR3 DNA follows: TGTGCCAGCACCAAGACTAGCGGGGGGTACACAGATACGCAGTATTTT.

V usage is TRBV27 and J usage is TRBJ2-3, with D maybe TRBD2 (5 bases). Between the trimmed V and J ends, which lost 4 bases and 6 bases, there was a span of 14 bases. Germline values: CDR1 MNHEY, CDR2 SMNVEV (reference sequence). The CDR3 loop spans 14 amino acids. CDR3 in amino acids: CASSWTGSLDTQYF. The CDR3 DNA is TGTGCCAGCAGTTGGACTGGATCGCTTGATACGCAGTATTTT.

The rearrangement links TRBV3-1 to TRBJ2-1, with D unresolved. The CDR3 runs 14 residues. With 0 bases removed from V and 8 bases from J, the gap between germline ends came to 11 bases. Germline V gene sequence: CDR1 LGHDT, CDR2 YNNKEL (reference sequence). The chain's CDR3 is CASSQDPTPHEQFF. DNA for the CDR3: TGTGCCAGCAGCCAAGATCCGACGCCGCATGAGCAGTTCTTC.

The chain links TRBV4-1 to TRBJ2-1, with D possibly matching TRBD1 (6 bases). CDR1 is MGHRA and CDR2 is YSYEKL in the germline V gene. The CDR3 is 16 residues long. V lost 3 bases and J 2 bases, leaving 14 bases between the germline ends. The CDR3 coding sequence is TGCGCCAGCAGCCAGTGGGCAGGGGAGACCTACAATGAGCAGTTCTTC. Translation: CASSQWAGETYNEQFF.

This clonotype was counted only a few times. V gene TRBV5-5 combines with J gene TRBJ2-4, with 9 bases fitting TRBD1. The junction had 2 bases not matched to a gene; V was cut back by 3 bases and J by 4 bases. The germline V gene has CDR1 SGHKS and CDR2 YYEKEE (reference sequence). The CDR3 sequence is 14 residues long. CDR3 DNA: TGTGCCAGCAGCTCGGGGACAGGGAAAAACATTCAGTACTTC. It specifies CASSSGTGKNIQYF.

V is TRBV20-1 and J is TRBJ2-5; TRBD2 is a possible D gene (7 bases). Looked up from germline, CDR1 is DFQATT and CDR2 is SNEGSKA (reference sequence). The CDR3 runs 10 residues. V dropped 5 bases and J dropped 11 bases, with 12 bases sitting between them. CDR3 region: CSAGGAQQYF. The CDR3 DNA reads as TGCAGTGCTGGGGGGGCGCAGCAGTACTTC.

This chain joins TRBV27 and TRBJ2-3, with D possibly matching TRBD1 (6 bases). The germline V gene encodes CDR1 MNHEY and CDR2 SMNVEV (reference sequence). CDR3 size: 16 residues. The germline V and J ends were trimmed by 5 bases and 0 bases, with 15 bases remaining between them. The DNA of the CDR3 is TGTGCCAGCAGTCCTCACGGGACACCTAGCACAGATACGCAGTATTTT. Its protein product is CASSPHGTPSTDTQYF.

In its sample, this clonotype was seen a few times. The chain recombines TRBV29-1 with TRBJ2-7; D gene uncertain. V shed 4 bases and J shed 0 bases, with 10 bases lying between them. CDR1 and CDR2 from the germline V gene are SQVTM and ANQGSEA. The CDR3 has 13 amino acids. CDR3 protein: CSVVVGSSYEQYF. The CDR3 nucleotides read TGCAGCGTTGTAGTAGGCAGCTCCTACGAGCAGTACTTC.

V and J are TRBV4-1 and TRBJ2-3; no clear D. The CDR3 is made up of 18 amino acids. V was cut by 0 bases and J by 0 bases, with 16 bases left in between. Germline assignment: CDR1 MGHRA and CDR2 YSYEKL. The CDR3 here is CASSQDPLLTPSTDTQYF. The CDR3 coding sequence is TGCGCCAGCAGCCAAGATCCTTTGCTAACGCCGAGCACAGATACGCAGTATTTT.

This clonotype occurred a few times. V is TRBV20-1 and J is TRBJ1-5, with D perhaps matching TRBD1 (6 bases). Germline lookup yields CDR1 DFQATT and CDR2 SNEGSKA (reference sequence). Trimming cost V 1 base and J 3 bases, with 10 bases left between them. The CDR3 length is 14 residues. CDR3 DNA sequence: TGCAGTGCTAGAGTGACAGGTAACAATCAGCCCCAGCATTTT. This gives the protein CSARVTGNNQPQHF.

This clonotype has just a few counts. The DNA for the CDR3 is TGTGCCATATTGAGTCAGGGCACAGATACGCAGTATTTT. This encodes CAILSQGTDTQYF. This chain connects TRBV10-3 to TRBJ2-3; D unresolved. The CDR3 runs 13 residues. V was clipped by 9 bases and J by 1 base, with 11 bases between them. In germline, CDR1 is ENHRY, CDR2 SYGVKD.

A few counts support this clonotype. This sequence joins TRBV6-2 or TRBV6-3 and TRBJ2-3; D is unresolved. Germline-derived CDR1 and CDR2 are MNHEY and SVGEGT. The CDR3 has 11 residues. Trimming took 5 bases from V and 6 from J, leaving 6 bases between them. The CDR3 DNA is TGTGCCAGCAGTAAGGATGATACGCAGTATTTT. This translates into CASSKDDTQYF.